This T cell receptor (beta chain) was observed in a study of CD8+CD57+ T cells in acquired aplastic anemia (dated by TCRdb to the late 2010s). Some background on the complete study: A mean of approximately 3 ug of DNA, ranging from about 0.2 to 27.4 ug, was extracted from sorted CD4+ and CD8+ cells. A CD8+CD57+ expansion meant a frequency higher than the mean frequency seen in healthy subjects.

A word on this clonotype: The specificity of this receptor is unknown. The record has no base qualities; no much larger clone is one base away.

For CDR1 and CDR2, the germline V gene (reference sequence) lists SEHNR and FQNEAQ. There are 16 amino acids in the CDR3, from cysteine to phenylalanine inclusive. The kept DNA is CDR3 alone, 48 bases in frame from the first base. Trimming takes 1 base off V and 8 bases off J; junction bases not matched to a gene: 11. Beyond this particular receptor, the publication reports: Although twenty-nine CD8+ CDR3 sequences were shared by patients and controls, these sequences appeared highly expressed in patients and within the immunodominant clones of patients. Patients and healthy controls showed no significant difference in CD8+ Simpson's diversity (P=0.060).

Flow cytometry had shown CD8+CD57+ cell expansion in the patients selected for sequencing. Every patient had severe acquired aplastic anemia, diagnosed using the International Study of Aplastic Anemia and Agranulocytosis and Camitta criteria. No therapy had been received by the patients at the time of blood sampling. In this study, sorted CD4+ and CD8+ T cells from the blood of healthy subjects and of severe aplastic anemia patients had their TCR repertoires deep-sequenced. Patients were enrolled under clinicaltrials.gov protocols 00001620, 01623167, 00001397, 00071045, 00081523 and 00961064 in the USA. Ficoll-Paque density gradient centrifugation was used to isolate peripheral blood mononuclear cells. CD4+ and CD8+ T cells were sorted by FACS or magnetic beads before DNA extraction. Profiling of TCR beta VDJ combinations and CDR3 sequences used genomic DNA as the template. TCR repertoire sequencing was run on an Illumina HiSeq 2000. The authors' pipeline ran thus. TRBV/TRBJ rearrangement plots, CDR3 size and DJ length profiles, and Simpson's diversity index were used to evaluate the repertoires. The most abundant DNA sequence in the deep sequencing data was defined as the immunodominant clone. CDR3 amino acid sequences were checked for sharing between subjects and were compared against published repertoires and the VDJdb database. TCRdb took the public reads, trimmed them with fastp at Q25, ran MiXCR for clone calling and kept in-frame beta chains. For every CDR3 protein sequence, its rows merge into one entry that carries the most common genes and DNA. These V and J calls originate from TCRdb's pipeline instead of the authors' own analysis. Here the sample has roughly 200,000 distinct CDR3 sequences; about three fifths occur a single time. The ten largest make up about 42% of the sample.

This chain is built from TRBV7-9 and TRBJ1-1; the junction holds 9 bases that match TRBD1. Sample: sorted CD4+, CD8+, or CD8+CD57+ T cells (not recorded which) from PBMCs. This TCR was sampled from a human donor with aplastic anemia. CDR3 region: CASSLVSTGGFPEAFF. The nucleotide sequence reads TGTGCCAGCAGCTTAGTTTCAACAGGGGGCTTCCCCGAAGCTTTCTTT.